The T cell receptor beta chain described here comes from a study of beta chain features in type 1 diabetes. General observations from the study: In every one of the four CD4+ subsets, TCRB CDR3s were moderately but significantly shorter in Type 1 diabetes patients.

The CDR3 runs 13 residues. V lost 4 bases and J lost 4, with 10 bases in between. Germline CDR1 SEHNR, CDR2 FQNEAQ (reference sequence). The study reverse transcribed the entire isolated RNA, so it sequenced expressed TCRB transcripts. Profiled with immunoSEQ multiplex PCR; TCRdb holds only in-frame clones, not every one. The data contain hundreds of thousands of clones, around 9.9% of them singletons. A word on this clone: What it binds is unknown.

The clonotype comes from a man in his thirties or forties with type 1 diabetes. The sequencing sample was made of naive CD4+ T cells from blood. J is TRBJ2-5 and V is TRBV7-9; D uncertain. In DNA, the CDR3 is TGTGCCAGCAGCTCGTCCCCCTTAGAGACCCAGTACTTC. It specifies CASSSSPLETQYF. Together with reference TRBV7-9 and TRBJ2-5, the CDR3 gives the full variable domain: DTGVSQNPRHKITKRGQNVTFRCDPISEHNRLYWYRQTLGQGPEFLTYFQNEAQLEKSRLLSDRFSAERPKGSFSTLEIQRTEQGDSAMYLCASSSSPLETQYFGPGTRLLVL.